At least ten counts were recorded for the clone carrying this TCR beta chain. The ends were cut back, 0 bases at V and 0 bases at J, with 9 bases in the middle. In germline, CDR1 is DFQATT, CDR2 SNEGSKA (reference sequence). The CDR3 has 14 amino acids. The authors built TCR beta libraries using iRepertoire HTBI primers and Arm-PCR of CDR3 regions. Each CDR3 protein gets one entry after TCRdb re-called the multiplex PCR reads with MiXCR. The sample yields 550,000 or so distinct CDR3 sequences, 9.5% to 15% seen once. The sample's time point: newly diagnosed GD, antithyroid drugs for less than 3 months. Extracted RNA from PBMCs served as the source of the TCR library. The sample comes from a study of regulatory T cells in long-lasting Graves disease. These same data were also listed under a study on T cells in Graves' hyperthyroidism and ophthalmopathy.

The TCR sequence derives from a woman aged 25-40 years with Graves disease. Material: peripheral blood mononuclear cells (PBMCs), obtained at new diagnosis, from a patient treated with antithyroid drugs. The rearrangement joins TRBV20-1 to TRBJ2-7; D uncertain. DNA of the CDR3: TGCAGTGCTAGAGAGACTGGAGCCTCCTACGAGCAGTACTTC. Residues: CSARETGASYEQYF.